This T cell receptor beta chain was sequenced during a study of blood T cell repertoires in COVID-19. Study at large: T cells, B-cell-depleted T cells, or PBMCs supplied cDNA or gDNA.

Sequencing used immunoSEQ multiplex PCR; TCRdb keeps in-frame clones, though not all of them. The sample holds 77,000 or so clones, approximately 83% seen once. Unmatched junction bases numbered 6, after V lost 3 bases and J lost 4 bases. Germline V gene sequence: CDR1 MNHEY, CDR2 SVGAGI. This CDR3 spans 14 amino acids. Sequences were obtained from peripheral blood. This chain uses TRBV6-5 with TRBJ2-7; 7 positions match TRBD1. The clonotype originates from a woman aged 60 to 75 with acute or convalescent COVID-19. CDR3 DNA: TGTGCCAGCAGTTATGCCGACAGGGAGTACGAGCAGTACTTC. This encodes CASSYADREYEQYF.